This entry concerns a single T cell receptor beta chain. Researchers ran the PCR with 60 Vbeta and 13 Jbeta primers. Method: immunoSEQ multiplex PCR; TCRdb's copy keeps in-frame clones and lacks some. Across approximately 150,000 clones, the top ten clones capture about 2.2% of the sample. This sample is drawn from a study of cytomegalovirus exposure and HLA in healthy donors. The specimen sequenced was PBMCs. The TCR sequence derives from a woman under 30 in good health and CMV-seronegative.

The CDR3 region is CASSLGQGVEQYF. In DNA form, the CDR3 reads TGTGCCAGCAGCTTGGGACAAGGGGTCGAGCAGTACTTC. The V call is TRBV7-3, the J call TRBJ2-7, with D possibly matching TRBD1 (6 bases). The CDR3 spans 13 residues. V was pared by 3 bases and J by 6 bases, with 12 bases between. Germline V gene data show CDR1 as SGHTA and CDR2 as FQGTGA. Using reference TRBV7-3 and TRBJ2-7 for the parts outside the CDR3, the full variable domain is GAGVSQTPSNKVTEKGKYVELRCDPISGHTALYWYRQSLGQGPEFLIYFQGTGAADDSGLPNDRFFAVRPEGSVSTLKIQRTERGDSAVYLCASSLGQGVEQYFGPGTRLTVT.